These T cell receptor beta chains were read from a single sample in a study of cytomegalovirus exposure and HLA in healthy donors. TCRdb's copy holds only in-frame clones and misses some; the assay was immunoSEQ multiplex PCR. The sample yields some 91,000 clones, around nine tenths seen once. Sequenced material: PBMCs. The receptor source for this set is a man aged 30 to 45 in good health and CMV-seropositive. Each CDR3 is given with its conserved first and last residue. The order of the fields is CDR3 DNA, CDR3 protein, J gene, D gene, V gene, clone size. A D gene is named only where the DNA matches it firmly. Not all rows give a size; the values are once, few, many and, for expanded clones, a class.

CDR3nt: TGTGCCACCAGCACAAACACCCTGGGACTAGCGTATGAGCAGTTCTTC
CDR3aa: CATSTNTLGLAYEQFF
j_gene: TRBJ2-1
d_gene: TRBD2
v_gene: TRBV15
abundance: -

CDR3nt: TGCGCCAGCAGTGAGTTTGCGGGAGGGATGAATGAGCAGTTCTTC
CDR3aa: CASSEFAGGMNEQFF
j_gene: TRBJ2-1
d_gene: TRBD2
v_gene: TRBV10-1
abundance: -

CDR3nt: TGTGCAAGTCGCTCAGACAGGGTGTGGAATGCGAGCTCCTACAATGAGCAGTTCTTC
CDR3aa: CASRSDRVWNASSYNEQFF
j_gene: TRBJ2-1
d_gene: -
v_gene: TRBV12-2
abundance: once

CDR3nt: TGTGCCAGCGGTTACGGGAACAATCAGCCCCAGCATTTT
CDR3aa: CASGYGNNQPQHF
j_gene: TRBJ1-5
d_gene: -
v_gene: TRBV27
abundance: -

CDR3nt: TGTGCCAGCAGCCCACGGACAGATACCTACGAGCAGTACTTC
CDR3aa: CASSPRTDTYEQYF
j_gene: TRBJ2-7
d_gene: -
v_gene: TRBV7-6
abundance: -

CDR3nt: TGTGCCAGCAGCTCACGGGTGTATCAGCCCCAGCATTTT
CDR3aa: CASSSRVYQPQHF
j_gene: TRBJ1-5
d_gene: -
v_gene: TRBV7-2
abundance: -

CDR3nt: TGTGCCAGCAAGTTCCAGCGGGGGAGCTCCTACGAGCAGTACTTC
CDR3aa: CASKFQRGSSYEQYF
j_gene: TRBJ2-7
d_gene: TRBD2
v_gene: TRBV2
abundance: -

CDR3nt: TGTGCCAGCAGCTCACCCGGGACTAGCGGGAGGGCCGGAGTTTACGAGCAGTACTTC
CDR3aa: CASSSPGTSGRAGVYEQYF
j_gene: TRBJ2-7
d_gene: TRBD2
v_gene: TRBV11-2
abundance: -

CDR3nt: TGCGCCAGCAGCCAACCACGAGTGGGACTAGCGAAGAGTGAGCAGTTCTTC
CDR3aa: CASSQPRVGLAKSEQFF
j_gene: TRBJ2-1
d_gene: TRBD2
v_gene: TRBV4-1
abundance: -

CDR3nt: TGTGCCAGCAGCGGCGGGAGCGGGAGGGCCTACAATGAGCAGTTCTTC
CDR3aa: CASSGGSGRAYNEQFF
j_gene: TRBJ2-1
d_gene: TRBD2
v_gene: TRBV9
abundance: -

CDR3nt: TGTGCCAGCAGTTCTACAGGGGGGAGTCGCGAGCAGTACTTC
CDR3aa: CASSSTGGSREQYF
j_gene: TRBJ2-7
d_gene: TRBD1
v_gene: TRBV28
abundance: once

CDR3nt: TGTGCCAGCAGCTCGTTTGGCAGCTCTGGAAACACCATATATTTT
CDR3aa: CASSSFGSSGNTIYF
j_gene: TRBJ1-3
d_gene: -
v_gene: TRBV11-3
abundance: -

CDR3nt: TGCAGCGGGACAGTTCTCCTGAACACTGAAGCTTTCTTT
CDR3aa: CSGTVLLNTEAFF
j_gene: TRBJ1-1
d_gene: -
v_gene: TRBV29-1
abundance: -

CDR3nt: TGTGCCAGTAGTCCTCGGACAGGGGGAATTTCACCCCTCCACTTT
CDR3aa: CASSPRTGGISPLHF
j_gene: TRBJ1-6
d_gene: TRBD1
v_gene: TRBV19
abundance: -

CDR3nt: TGTGCCTGTCATACTACTTCCTACGAGCAGTACTTC
CDR3aa: CACHTTSYEQYF
j_gene: TRBJ2-7
d_gene: -
v_gene: TRBV2
abundance: -

CDR3nt: TGTGCCAGCAGATCTAGCGGGAGAGGGGACACCGGGGAGCTGTTTTTT
CDR3aa: CASRSSGRGDTGELFF
j_gene: TRBJ2-2
d_gene: TRBD2
v_gene: TRBV11-2
abundance: -

CDR3nt: TGTGCCAGCATGAGAGCGGAGACCTCCTACAATGAGCAGTTCTTC
CDR3aa: CASMRAETSYNEQFF
j_gene: TRBJ2-1
d_gene: -
v_gene: TRBV2
abundance: -

CDR3nt: TGTGCCAGTAGTATAGACCCCATTGACCTTACTAGCGCGTCCTACAATGAGCAGTTCTTC
CDR3aa: CASSIDPIDLTSASYNEQFF
j_gene: TRBJ2-1
d_gene: TRBD2
v_gene: TRBV19
abundance: -

CDR3nt: TGTGCCAGCAGCTTAAAGGCTAGCGGGAGGCAGTATTTT
CDR3aa: CASSLKASGRQYF
j_gene: TRBJ2-3
d_gene: TRBD2
v_gene: TRBV7-3
abundance: -

CDR3nt: TGTGCCAGCAGCTTGGGAGAGGGACAAAGAACTCATCAGCCCCAGCATTTT
CDR3aa: CASSLGEGQRTHQPQHF
j_gene: TRBJ1-5
d_gene: -
v_gene: TRBV7-6
abundance: once

CDR3nt: TGCGCCAGCAGCTCGGGGACAGCCGAAGAGACCCAGTACTTC
CDR3aa: CASSSGTAEETQYF
j_gene: TRBJ2-5
d_gene: TRBD1
v_gene: TRBV5-1
abundance: -

CDR3nt: TGTGCCATCAGTGCAGAAGACGAGCAGTACTTC
CDR3aa: CAISAEDEQYF
j_gene: TRBJ2-7
d_gene: -
v_gene: TRBV10-3
abundance: -

CDR3nt: TGTGCCAGCAGTGAAGCTGGCCGTTCCTACGAGCAGTACTTC
CDR3aa: CASSEAGRSYEQYF
j_gene: TRBJ2-7
d_gene: -
v_gene: TRBV6-1
abundance: -

CDR3nt: TGTGCTAGCAGCCGAAGCGGAACAGCAGAGACCCAGTACTTC
CDR3aa: CASSRSGTAETQYF
j_gene: TRBJ2-5
d_gene: -
v_gene: TRBV7-7
abundance: -

CDR3nt: TGCAGCGCGTTAAACAGGGATGGCTACGAGCAGTACTTC
CDR3aa: CSALNRDGYEQYF
j_gene: TRBJ2-7
d_gene: -
v_gene: TRBV29-1
abundance: once

CDR3nt: TGCGCCAGTAGCCAAGCGACAGGGGTTGGCTACACCTTC
CDR3aa: CASSQATGVGYTF
j_gene: TRBJ1-2
d_gene: TRBD1
v_gene: TRBV4-1
abundance: -

CDR3nt: TGCGCCAGCAGCCAAGATCCCGCTAGCGGGAGCGCTGAGCAGTTCTTC
CDR3aa: CASSQDPASGSAEQFF
j_gene: TRBJ2-1
d_gene: TRBD2
v_gene: TRBV4-1
abundance: -

CDR3nt: TGTGCCAGCAGCCATCCAAGGGACTACCTAAAACCCACAGATACGCAGTATTTT
CDR3aa: CASSHPRDYLKPTDTQYF
j_gene: TRBJ2-3
d_gene: TRBD2
v_gene: TRBV7-6
abundance: -

CDR3nt: TGTGCCAGCAGTTTAGTTGGGGCTCAGTACCAAGAGACCCAGTACTTC
CDR3aa: CASSLVGAQYQETQYF
j_gene: TRBJ2-5
d_gene: -
v_gene: TRBV28
abundance: -

CDR3nt: TGTGCCAGCAGCTCCGTTGGTCCAGGACTAGCGGCCTACAATGAGCAGTTCTTC
CDR3aa: CASSSVGPGLAAYNEQFF
j_gene: TRBJ2-1
d_gene: TRBD2
v_gene: TRBV13
abundance: -

CDR3nt: TGTGCCAGCAGCCAAACCCTTAGGGCAGGGAGGGAAAGCAATCAGCCCCAGCATTTT
CDR3aa: CASSQTLRAGRESNQPQHF
j_gene: TRBJ1-5
d_gene: -
v_gene: TRBV16
abundance: -

CDR3nt: TGTGCCAGCAGCTTCTTTTTTAGTCGACTAGCGAGACAAGAGACCCAGTACTTC
CDR3aa: CASSFFFSRLARQETQYF
j_gene: TRBJ2-5
d_gene: TRBD2
v_gene: TRBV5-4
abundance: -

CDR3nt: TGTGCCAGCAGCCAAGTTGAGGGCGGACTTGTCTCCTACGAGCAGTACTTC
CDR3aa: CASSQVEGGLVSYEQYF
j_gene: TRBJ2-7
d_gene: -
v_gene: TRBV14
abundance: -

CDR3nt: TGCGCCAGCAGCTTGGGGGGACTAGCGGGAGGTGGTACAGATACGCAGTATTTT
CDR3aa: CASSLGGLAGGGTDTQYF
j_gene: TRBJ2-3
d_gene: TRBD2
v_gene: TRBV5-1
abundance: -

CDR3nt: TGTGCCAGCACAACCCAGGGCCAAGAGACCCAGTACTTC
CDR3aa: CASTTQGQETQYF
j_gene: TRBJ2-5
d_gene: -
v_gene: TRBV6-1
abundance: -

CDR3nt: TGTGCCTGGTCGGGACTAGCAGGCTTGGAGACCCAGTACTTC
CDR3aa: CAWSGLAGLETQYF
j_gene: TRBJ2-5
d_gene: TRBD2
v_gene: TRBV30
abundance: -

CDR3nt: TGCGCCAGCAGCCAAAATCCCTCAGGCAACCAAGATACGCAGTATTTT
CDR3aa: CASSQNPSGNQDTQYF
j_gene: TRBJ2-3
d_gene: -
v_gene: TRBV4-1
abundance: -

CDR3nt: TGTGCCAGCAGTTTGCCCAGGGGGCGTACTGAAGCTTTCTTT
CDR3aa: CASSLPRGRTEAFF
j_gene: TRBJ1-1
d_gene: TRBD1
v_gene: TRBV28
abundance: -

CDR3nt: TGTGCCAGCTCACCGGCTGATCAGCCCCAGCATTTT
CDR3aa: CASSPADQPQHF
j_gene: TRBJ1-5
d_gene: -
v_gene: TRBV18
abundance: -

CDR3nt: TGTGCCAGCAGCTTGGTGGGACAGGGATACGAGCAGTACTTC
CDR3aa: CASSLVGQGYEQYF
j_gene: TRBJ2-7
d_gene: TRBD1
v_gene: TRBV5-5
abundance: -

CDR3nt: TGTGCCAGCAGCCCACAGGGAACCTACAATGAGCAGTTCTTC
CDR3aa: CASSPQGTYNEQFF
j_gene: TRBJ2-1
d_gene: -
v_gene: TRBV2
abundance: -

CDR3nt: TGTGCCAGCAGGGGACAGGGGGCGCTCCAGTATTTT
CDR3aa: CASRGQGALQYF
j_gene: TRBJ2-3
d_gene: TRBD1
v_gene: TRBV11-2
abundance: -

CDR3nt: TGTGCCAGCAGCCTATTACAGGGGGCGTACAATGAGCAGTTCTTC
CDR3aa: CASSLLQGAYNEQFF
j_gene: TRBJ2-1
d_gene: TRBD1
v_gene: TRBV7-9
abundance: -

CDR3nt: TGTGCCCTCTCTACCGGGTCGACCTCTGAAGCTTTCTTT
CDR3aa: CALSTGSTSEAFF
j_gene: TRBJ1-1
d_gene: -
v_gene: TRBV30
abundance: -

CDR3nt: TGCGCCAGCTTCCCCGAAGGGGCGGTCACCGGGGAGCTGTTTTTT
CDR3aa: CASFPEGAVTGELFF
j_gene: TRBJ2-2
d_gene: -
v_gene: TRBV5-1
abundance: -

CDR3nt: TGTGCCAGTAATTGGGGGACAGCCTATGGCTACACCTTC
CDR3aa: CASNWGTAYGYTF
j_gene: TRBJ1-2
d_gene: TRBD1
v_gene: TRBV19
abundance: -

CDR3nt: TGTGCCAGCAGTTCCCGACTAGCGCAAACAGACGAGCAGTACTTC
CDR3aa: CASSSRLAQTDEQYF
j_gene: TRBJ2-7
d_gene: TRBD2
v_gene: TRBV27
abundance: -

CDR3nt: TGTGCCAGCAGCAAAAAATGCGGACTAGCGGGGACTTGTGAGCAGTACTTC
CDR3aa: CASSKKCGLAGTCEQYF
j_gene: TRBJ2-7
d_gene: -
v_gene: TRBV21-1
abundance: -

CDR3nt: TGTGCCAGCAGTGAAGCGGGGACAGGGGGCGTGGATACGCAGTATTTT
CDR3aa: CASSEAGTGGVDTQYF
j_gene: TRBJ2-3
d_gene: TRBD1
v_gene: TRBV6-4
abundance: -